This T cell receptor (beta chain) was captured in a study of beta chain features in type 1 diabetes. Study information: No age, gender or cell yield differences were seen between patients and healthy donors. Researchers looked at roughly 110 million sorted cells across all samples.

Expressed TCRB transcripts were sequenced after all isolated RNA was converted to cDNA. TCRdb's table, derived via immunoSEQ multiplex PCR, lists solely in-frame clones and lacks some. Of more than 300,000 clones in the sample, about 12% were seen once. The CDR3 has 17 amino acids. Germline V gene sequence: CDR1 KGHSH, CDR2 LQKENI. The V and J ends lost 0 bases and 5 bases, in that order; junction bases with no gene match: 5. Cell sorting via CD45RO/CCR7/CD25/CD127/CD95/CD27 was performed to obtain CD4+ naive, central memory, regulatory and stem cell-like memory cells. Purity (above 95%) was reached by all sorted populations.

The chain has TRBV18 and TRBJ2-7; 15 bases align to TRBD2. This clonotype was sampled from a man between 18 and 29 years old in good health. The sequenced sample was naive CD4+ T cells from blood. The CDR3: CASSPPGLAGGSDEQYF. Here the CDR3 DNA reads TGTGCCAGCTCACCACCGGGACTAGCGGGAGGTTCGGACGAGCAGTACTTC.